Sequencing of this TCR beta chain was carried out in a study of lymphopenia after photon versus proton radiotherapy. From germline, CDR1 is MDHEN and CDR2 SYDVKM. This CDR3 has 12 amino acids. V lost 5 bases to trimming and J lost 0 bases, with 2 bases between them. Profiling relied on immunoSEQ multiplex PCR, and the TCRdb table lists in-frame clones only, not all of them. The sample consists of 35,000 to 45,000 clones, about 85% of them appearing once. This TCR derives from an older woman with pancreatic cancer. This chain connects TRBV28 to TRBJ2-1; D is undetermined. The sequences come from peripheral blood, collected from a patient treated with proton-based radiotherapy. CDR3 amino acids: CASSASYNEQFF. For the CDR3, the DNA is TGTGCCAGCAGTGCCTCCTACAATGAGCAGTTCTTC.